The 15 T cell receptor beta chains below were found in one sample sequenced in a study of T cell changes during pregnancy in multiple sclerosis. Here immunoSEQ multiplex PCR was the method, and the copy in TCRdb shows in-frame clones only, minus some. The data hold 85,000 to 100,000 clones, with 85% to 95% observed a single time. The sample was peripheral blood, taken in the first trimester of pregnancy. These receptor sequences come from a female donor with multiple sclerosis, enrolled in a pregnancy study.

The chain combines TRBV5-4 with TRBJ1-1, with D possibly TRBD1 on 5 matching bases. Between the trimmed V and J ends, which lost 2 bases and 11 bases, there was a span of 13 bases. Looked up from germline, CDR1 is SGHNT and CDR2 is YYREEE (reference sequence). This CDR3 spans 12 amino acids. The CDR3 here is CASSLIGTTAFF. The CDR3 DNA sequence: TGTGCCAGCAGCTTAATCGGGACTACGGCTTTCTTT.

The chain uses TRBV19 and TRBJ2-1; 10 nucleotides line up with TRBD2. J gave up 5 bases and V 6 bases, and 7 bases lay outside the gene matches. CDR3 length equals 15 residues. Germline values: CDR1 LNHDA, CDR2 SQIVND (reference sequence). CDR3 residues: CASSKLAGLDNEQFF. CDR3 sequence (DNA): TGTGCCAGTAGCAAACTAGCGGGACTCGACAATGAGCAGTTCTTC.

J is TRBJ2-2 and V is TRBV9; the match to TRBD1 covers 7 bases. Per germline, CDR1 SGDLS and CDR2 YYNGEE. The CDR3 runs to 16 residues. The ends lost 4 bases at V and 2 bases at J; junction bases unmatched: 8. This CDR3 reads CASSYPRDRNTGELFF. The CDR3 region has the DNA TGTGCCAGCAGCTATCCTCGGGACAGAAACACCGGGGAGCTGTTTTTT.

The rearrangement uses TRBV9 and TRBJ2-3; a weak D match, TRBD1 (5 bases). There are 15 residues in the CDR3. The V gene lost 0 bases and the J gene lost 4 bases, with 12 bases spanning the gap. Germline lookup yields CDR1 SGDLS and CDR2 YYNGEE. CDR3 sequence: CASSVGSQGADTQYF. Here the CDR3 DNA reads TGTGCCAGCAGCGTAGGTTCGCAGGGTGCAGATACGCAGTATTTT.

The chain couples TRBV6-5 to TRBJ2-5; a possible D gene is TRBD2 (5 bases). The ends were cut back, 6 bases at V and 7 bases at J, with 12 bases in the middle. The CDR3 has 12 amino acids. The germline V gene has CDR1 MNHEY and CDR2 SVGAGI. The CDR3 nucleotides are TGTGCCAGCAGCCGGTCCAGCGGGACCCAGTACTTC. This encodes CASSRSSGTQYF.

Note on this clone: A much larger clone lies a single base off, so this may be a read error. As DNA, the CDR3 is TGTGCCAGCAGTGAGACTAGCGGGAGCACAGATACGCAGTATTTT. This encodes CASSETSGSTDTQYF. The chain has TRBV28 and TRBJ2-3; 10 bases align to TRBD2. The V gene's germline CDR1 is MDHEN and CDR2 SYDVKM. The CDR3 is 15 amino acids. V was clipped by 5 bases and J by 0 bases; unmatched bases: 2.

The chain combines TRBV4-1 with TRBJ2-1; D might be TRBD2 (6 bases). Between the trimmed V and J ends, which lost 4 bases and 1 base, there was a span of 17 bases. The CDR3 is 17 amino acids. Germline CDR1 and CDR2: MGHRA and YSYEKL. CDR3: CASSPTPGLTSYNEQFF. The CDR3 DNA is TGCGCCAGCAGCCCAACCCCAGGACTAACTTCCTACAATGAGCAGTTCTTC.

In its sample, this clone was seen a few times. The chain links TRBV11-3 to TRBJ2-2, with 10 bases lining up with TRBD1. This CDR3 has 17 residues. CDR1 and CDR2 from the germline V gene are SGHNT and YENEEA. J lost 6 bases, V lost 4 bases, and 11 bases had no gene match. For the CDR3, the DNA is TGTGCCAGCAGCTCCTTCATACGTGGACAGGGGGCCGGGGAGCTGTTTTTT. Translating gives CASSSFIRGQGAGELFF. Filled out from reference TRBV11-3 and TRBJ2-2, the complete variable domain reads EAGVVQSPRYKIIEKKQPVAFWCNPISGHNTLYWYLQNLGQGPELLIRYENEEAVDDSQLPKDRFSAERLKGVDSTLKIQPAELGDSAVYLCASSSFIRGQGAGELFFGEGSRLTVL.

J is TRBJ2-5 and V is TRBV7-2; tentative D call: TRBD2 (6 bases). This CDR3 is 14 amino acids long. V was clipped by 5 bases and J by 9 bases, with 19 bases between them. Germline V CDR1 and CDR2: SGHTA, FQGNSA. The CDR3 DNA reads TGTGCCAGCAGCCTGGGAGGTATCAAGAGAGCCCAGTACTTC. Its protein product is CASSLGGIKRAQYF.

This rearrangement joins TRBV7-9 to TRBJ2-6; D is unclear. Germline CDR1 is SEHNR and CDR2 is FQNEAQ (reference sequence). Deletions cut 4 bases from V and 2 bases from J, with 15 bases between. The CDR3 has 17 amino acids. As DNA, the CDR3 is TGTGCCAGCAGCTCCACTCTCATTCCTCCTGGGGCCAACGTCCTGACTTTC. Translating gives CASSSTLIPPGANVLTF.

CDR3 protein: CASSQERAGTDTQYF. CDR3 nucleotides: TGTGCCAGCAGCCAAGAACGCGCCGGCACAGATACGCAGTATTTT. The gene calls are TRBV14 and TRBJ2-3; no firm D call. In germline, CDR1 is SGHDN, CDR2 FVKESK. The CDR3 runs 15 residues. The V end was cut by 0 bases, the J end by 1 base, with 8 bases between.

The DNA for the CDR3 is TGTGCCAGTAGTATAGGGAGCGGGATTGGAGATACGCAGTATTTT. It encodes CASSIGSGIGDTQYF. The chain has TRBV19 and TRBJ2-3; 7 bases map to TRBD2. The V segment lost 1 base and the J segment 5 bases; nucleotides outside the gene matches: 6. CDR3 length: 15 amino acids. Germline-derived CDR1 and CDR2 are LNHDA and SQIVND (reference sequence).

V gene TRBV4-2 combines with J gene TRBJ2-7; 9 nucleotides align to TRBD1. This CDR3 has 15 amino acids. From germline, CDR1 is LGHNA and CDR2 YNFKEQ. Trimming removed 4 bases from V and 1 base from J; junction bases left unmatched: 5. The CDR3 region has the DNA TGTGCCAGCAGCCCTTCCGGGACAGGGTCCTACGAGCAGTACTTC. This gives the protein CASSPSGTGSYEQYF.

The chain couples TRBV5-1 to TRBJ2-1; no reliable D call. The germline V gene encodes CDR1 SGHRS and CDR2 YFSETQ. The CDR3 runs 14 residues. V was cut by 0 bases and J by 8 bases, with 12 bases left in between. The CDR3 DNA is TGCGCCAGCAGCTTGGACCGACCCCGGGATGAGCAGTTCTTC. This encodes CASSLDRPRDEQFF.

This chain connects TRBV4-1 to TRBJ2-7; 10 bases match TRBD1. The CDR3 sequence is 14 residues long. Trimming removed 3 bases from V and 4 bases from J; junction bases left unmatched: 3. Germline V gene lookup returns CDR1 MGHRA and CDR2 YSYEKL. CDR3 loop: CASSQPGQGYEQYF. CDR3 DNA: TGCGCCAGCAGCCAGCCGGGACAGGGGTACGAGCAGTACTTC.